This T cell receptor (beta chain) was recorded in a study of control samples from healthy donors and cancer patients. Germline values: CDR1 SQVTM, CDR2 ANQGSEA. The CDR3 totals 12 residues. Deletions cut 6 bases from V and 4 bases from J, with 12 bases between. TCRdb's copy holds only in-frame clones and misses some; the assay was immunoSEQ multiplex PCR. The table includes about 130,000 clones, about 92% detected once. The chain has TRBV29-1 and TRBJ1-2; TRBD1 might be the D (5 bases). Sequencing was performed on PBMCs. The receptor was isolated from an elderly man with head and neck cancer. The chain's CDR3 is CSVSQGSYGYTF. CDR3 sequence (DNA): TGCAGCGTGTCCCAGGGAAGCTATGGCTACACCTTC.